This T cell receptor (beta chain) is drawn from a study of T cell changes during pregnancy in multiple sclerosis. V lost 1 base and J 8 bases, leaving 20 bases between the germline ends. The CDR3 consists of 16 residues. Germline values: CDR1 LGHNA, CDR2 YNFKEQ. This clone was detected once. Assay: immunoSEQ multiplex PCR; the TCRdb copy retains only in-frame clones and omits some. The table has roughly 57,000 clones, over 85% seen once. The chain uses TRBV4-2 and TRBJ1-2; D remains unclear. The clonotype comes from a female donor with multiple sclerosis, enrolled in a pregnancy study. This specimen consisted of CD8+ T cells from peripheral blood mononuclear cells, obtained before pregnancy. The CDR3 DNA sequence: TGTGCCAGCAGCCAAGGGGCAGGCCTCTCGCTTCTCGGCTACACCTTC. It is translated as CASSQGAGLSLLGYTF.